Sequencing of this TCR beta chain was carried out in a study of blood T cell repertoires in COVID-19. Whole-study context: The United States, Italy and Spain provided the acute and convalescent COVID-19 samples. PBMCs, B-cell-depleted T cells, or T cells provided the cDNA or gDNA that made up the material.

Germline loops: CDR1 MNHEY, CDR2 SVGAGI. V gave up 8 bases and J gave up 5 bases; unmatched junction bases: 11. CDR3 length equals 14 residues. Sequencing used immunoSEQ multiplex PCR; TCRdb keeps in-frame clones, though not all of them. Here the sample spans over 95,000 clones, about 89% being singletons. This chain connects TRBV6-5 to TRBJ1-2, with 7 nucleotides matching TRBD1. The source material was peripheral blood. The receptor was derived from a human donor with acute or convalescent COVID-19. The donor label of this sample is uncertain. CDR3 residues: CASHYTGATYGYTF. The CDR3 DNA is TGTGCCAGCCATTACACAGGGGCGACTTATGGCTACACCTTC.